This TCR beta chain was profiled in a study of Ad26.COV2.S vaccination and SARS-CoV-2 variants. Points from the study as a whole: Spike-specific TCR breadth ran higher among vaccine recipients than placebo recipients. Recipients of either vaccine or placebo displayed similar breadth of non-spike TCRs.

Data came from immunoSEQ multiplex PCR; TCRdb stores just in-frame clones and leaves some out. The profile covers around 94,000 clones, with around 81% appearing a single time and 15% to 20% taken by the ten largest. On this clone itself: The antigen is not known.

CDR1 MNHEY and CDR2 SVGAGI come from the germline V gene. CDR3 length: 14 residues. V was cut by 5 bases and J by 8 bases, with 18 bases left in between. The chain couples TRBV6-5 to TRBJ1-2; a weak D match, TRBD1 (6 bases). The source was peripheral blood, collected after recovery from COVID-19. The TCR comes from a human donor who had recovered from COVID-19. The CDR3 DNA follows: TGTGCCAGCAGTCATCCGGACAGAGCTAGCGGCTACACCTTC. It translates to CASSHPDRASGYTF.